This entry lists 30 T cell receptor beta chains sequenced from one sample in a study of T cell changes during pregnancy in multiple sclerosis. Sequencing used immunoSEQ multiplex PCR; TCRdb keeps in-frame clones, though not all of them. The data show roughly 93,000 clones, less than 95% seen once. The sequencing here drew on peripheral blood, taken before pregnancy. The receptor source for this set is a female donor with multiple sclerosis, enrolled in a pregnancy study.

The CDR3 is CASTALGTGPTYGYTF. In DNA form, the CDR3 reads TGTGCCAGCACCGCCCTGGGGACAGGGCCTACTTATGGCTACACCTTC. V and J are TRBV27 and TRBJ1-2; 9 bases match TRBD1. The germline V gene encodes CDR1 MNHEY and CDR2 SMNVEV (reference sequence). Trimming cost V 7 bases and J 5 bases; bases outside gene matches: 14. The CDR3 has 16 residues.

The V gene is TRBV20-1, the J gene TRBJ1-2; tentatively, D is TRBD1 (5 bases). This CDR3 comprises 11 residues. Trimming removed 3 bases at V and 6 bases at J, with 8 bases between. CDR1 is DFQATT and CDR2 is SNEGSKA in the germline V gene (reference sequence). The CDR3 reads CSARGEDGYTF. As DNA, the CDR3 is TGCAGTGCTAGGGGGGAGGATGGCTACACCTTC.

The chain combines TRBV27 with TRBJ1-1, with 8 positions matching TRBD1. From germline, CDR1 is MNHEY and CDR2 SMNVEV (reference sequence). CDR3 size: 14 residues. J was trimmed by 5 bases and V by 5 bases; bases with no gene match: 7. For the CDR3, the DNA is TGTGCCAGCAGTCCCAGACAGGGGCGTACTGAAGCTTTCTTT. It is translated as CASSPRQGRTEAFF.

The V gene is TRBV6-5, the J gene TRBJ1-1; D may be TRBD1 (5 bases). Germline-derived CDR1 and CDR2 are MNHEY and SVGAGI. The CDR3 loop spans 14 amino acids. Trimming took off 4 bases at V and 0 bases at J, with 9 bases between the two ends. The CDR3 region has the DNA TGTGCCAGCAGTTCCGACAGTATGAACACTGAAGCTTTCTTT. It is translated as CASSSDSMNTEAFF.

The V gene is TRBV5-1, the J gene TRBJ1-3, with D possibly being TRBD1 (6 bases). Germline V gene data show CDR1 as SGHRS and CDR2 as YFSETQ. V was trimmed by 4 bases and J by 0 bases, leaving 14 bases between them. The CDR3 consists of 16 residues. DNA for the CDR3: TGCGCCAGCAGCGGGAACAGGGTGAGCTCTGGAAACACCATATATTTT. Translating gives CASSGNRVSSGNTIYF.

The gene calls are TRBV29-1 and TRBJ2-1; maybe TRBD2 (6 bases). The CDR3 covers 14 residues. The V end lost 5 bases, the J end lost 10 bases, and 21 bases lay between the germline ends. The germline V gene encodes CDR1 SQVTM and CDR2 ANQGSEA. CDR3 loop: CSVRRDSDFEEQFF. The CDR3 nucleotides are TGCAGCGTTCGCCGGGACTCCGATTTTGAGGAGCAGTTCTTC.

This chain joins TRBV7-9 and TRBJ1-3, with 7 nucleotides matching TRBD1. V shed 6 bases, J shed 4 bases, and the junction held 9 bases outside the gene matches. The CDR3 is 15 amino acids. In germline, CDR1 is SEHNR, CDR2 FQNEAQ (reference sequence). CDR3 nucleotides: TGTGCCAGCAGGGATATACAGGGGAGAGGAAACACCATATATTTT. It yields the protein CASRDIQGRGNTIYF.

The rearrangement links TRBV11-2 to TRBJ1-1; TRBD1 aligns across 8 bases. The CDR3 spans 13 residues. CDR1 and CDR2 (germline): SGHAT, FQNNGV. The V gene end was trimmed by 5 bases and the J gene end by 4 bases; junction bases not matched to a gene: 3. CDR3 nucleotides: TGTGCCAGCAGCCCTGACAGGGGCACTGAAGCTTTCTTT. It encodes CASSPDRGTEAFF.

The chain has TRBV5-1 and TRBJ2-5; 11 bases line up with TRBD1. The CDR3 loop spans 15 amino acids. The V gene's germline CDR1 is SGHRS and CDR2 YFSETQ. The trim removed 4 bases at V and 2 bases at J, leaving 4 bases unmatched. The CDR3 nucleotides are TGCGCCAGCAGCGGGACAGGGGGTCGTCAAGAGACCCAGTACTTC. Amino acids: CASSGTGGRQETQYF. Based on the CDR3 plus reference TRBV5-1 and TRBJ2-5, the full variable domain is KAGVTQTPRYLIKTRGQQVTLSCSPISGHRSVSWYQQTPGQGLQFLFEYFSETQRNKGNFPGRFSGRQFSNSRSEMNVSTLELGDSALYLCASSGTGGRQETQYFGPGTRLLVL.

CDR3 nucleotide sequence: TGTGCCAGCAGCGGAGCCGGGACAGGGGGTCGAGTTTCACCCCTCCACTTT. Amino acids: CASSGAGTGGRVSPLHF. This chain connects TRBV5-4 to TRBJ1-6, with 11 bases identical to TRBD1. Looked up from germline, CDR1 is SGHNT and CDR2 is YYREEE (reference sequence). The CDR3 is made up of 17 amino acids. V lost 4 bases, J lost 9 bases, and 12 bases stayed unmatched.

The chain combines TRBV6-1 with TRBJ2-5; D ambiguous. CDR3 length equals 14 residues. Germline V gene data show CDR1 as MNHNS and CDR2 as SASEGT. V was trimmed by 0 bases and J by 0 bases, leaving 5 bases between them. CDR3 sequence: CASSEAAYQETQYF. DNA for the CDR3: TGTGCCAGCAGTGAAGCCGCGTACCAAGAGACCCAGTACTTC.

The chain joins TRBV19 to TRBJ2-2, with 8 bases fitting TRBD1. V gave up 6 bases and J gave up 3 bases; unmatched junction bases: 6. This CDR3 spans 15 amino acids. CDR1 is LNHDA, CDR2 SQIVND, per germline (reference sequence). The CDR3 coding sequence is TGTGCCAGTAGGGGTAAACAGGGGGACACCGGGGAGCTGTTTTTT. Protein product: CASRGKQGDTGELFF.

This clone was detected once. This sequence joins TRBV7-3 and TRBJ2-5, with a tentative D call TRBD2 (5 bases). The V end was cut by 5 bases, the J end by 0 bases, with 13 bases between. This CDR3 contains 15 residues. Germline CDR1 SGHTA, CDR2 FQGTGA. CDR3 residues: CASSPFSGYQETQYF. DNA for the CDR3: TGTGCCAGCAGCCCCTTCTCGGGGTACCAAGAGACCCAGTACTTC.

The chain is built from TRBV7-2 and TRBJ2-1; 14 bases match TRBD2. CDR3 length: 17 residues. CDR1 and CDR2 (germline): SGHTA, FQGNSA. V shed 5 bases, J shed 8 bases, and the junction held 11 bases outside the gene matches. CDR3 in DNA: TGTGCCAGCAGCCCGTGGACTAGCGGGGGGCCAGATGATGAGCAGTTCTTC. Residues: CASSPWTSGGPDDEQFF.

V usage is TRBV7-9 and J usage is TRBJ1-1; D gene uncertain. CDR3 length: 14 residues. The V and J ends lost 2 bases and 4 bases respectively, with 11 bases between them. The germline CDR1 and CDR2 sequences are SEHNR and FQNEAQ (reference sequence). The DNA of the CDR3 is TGTGCCAGCAGCTTACCGGGAGCGAGCACTGAAGCTTTCTTT. Residues: CASSLPGASTEAFF.

The chain employs TRBV20-1 and TRBJ1-3; the D gene is possibly TRBD1 (5 bases). This CDR3 spans 11 amino acids. V was shortened by 4 bases and J by 4 bases, with 5 bases between the two germline ends. Germline V gene data show CDR1 as DFQATT and CDR2 as SNEGSKA (reference sequence). The CDR3 is CSAKGGNTIYF. The CDR3 nucleotides read TGCAGTGCTAAGGGGGGAAACACCATATATTTT.

The CDR3 DNA is TGTGCCAGCAGCGTAGGGGGCTGGGCTCCCTACGAGCAGTACTTC. Encoded protein: CASSVGGWAPYEQYF. The chain uses TRBV9 and TRBJ2-7; possible D gene TRBD1, 5 bases. The germline V gene encodes CDR1 SGDLS and CDR2 YYNGEE. Trimming removed 0 bases at V and 2 bases at J, with 12 bases between. This CDR3 has 15 amino acids.

V and J are TRBV4-1 and TRBJ2-7, with TRBD1 as a possible D gene (6 bases). The CDR3 totals 15 residues. Trimming pared 0 bases from V and 0 bases from J, leaving 9 bases between. Looked up from germline, CDR1 is MGHRA and CDR2 is YSYEKL. For the CDR3, the DNA is TGCGCCAGCAGCCAAGAAAACAGGGCCTCCTACGAGCAGTACTTC. It is translated as CASSQENRASYEQYF.

The V gene is TRBV28, the J gene TRBJ2-7; D perhaps matches TRBD2 (5 bases). V lost 3 bases and J 5 bases, leaving 11 bases between the germline ends. This CDR3 contains 13 residues. CDR1 MDHEN and CDR2 SYDVKM come from the germline V gene. The CDR3 region has the DNA TGTGCCAGCAGTTTTGCTAGAGGGAACGAGCAGTACTTC. Its translation is CASSFARGNEQYF.

The rearrangement joins TRBV14 to TRBJ1-1; D is perhaps TRBD1 (6 bases). Per the germline V gene, CDR1 is SGHDN and CDR2 is FVKESK. The CDR3 loop spans 14 amino acids. Between the trimmed V and J ends, which lost 1 base and 6 bases, there was a span of 12 bases. CDR3 in amino acids: CASSQGGLIAEAFF. The CDR3 DNA follows: TGTGCCAGCAGCCAAGGGGGGCTAATTGCTGAAGCTTTCTTT. Full variable domain (missing parts from reference TRBV14 and TRBJ1-1): EAGVTQFPSHSVIEKGQTVTLRCDPISGHDNLYWYRRVMGKEIKFLLHFVKESKQDESGMPNNRFLAERTGGTYSTLKVQPAELEDSGVYFCASSQGGLIAEAFFGQGTRLTVV.

The chain links TRBV30 to TRBJ2-7; 12 nucleotides agree with TRBD2. Germline V gene lookup returns CDR1 GTSNPN and CDR2 SVGIG (reference sequence). The CDR3 totals 17 residues. Trimming took 3 bases from V and 0 from J; bases not matched to a gene: 9. The CDR3 coding sequence is TGTGCCTGGAGGGGGGGACTAGCGGGTAGGAGCTCCTACGAGCAGTACTTC. Its protein product is CAWRGGLAGRSSYEQYF.

This clone was seen a few times. The rearrangement links TRBV5-1 to TRBJ1-6, with D possibly TRBD1 on 6 matching bases. Germline assignment: CDR1 SGHRS and CDR2 YFSETQ. The CDR3 runs 14 residues. Trimming removed 4 bases at V and 10 bases at J, with 15 bases between. This chain's CDR3 is CASSDTGFGSPLHF. For the CDR3, the DNA is TGCGCCAGCAGCGATACAGGGTTCGGGTCACCCCTCCACTTT.

V gene TRBV6-5 combines with J gene TRBJ2-7; TRBD2 matches at 7 bases. V shed 4 bases and J 7 bases; nucleotides not matched to a gene: 7. There are 13 residues in the CDR3. Per the germline V gene, CDR1 is MNHEY and CDR2 is SVGAGI. The CDR3 protein is CASSSRTRREQYF. Here the CDR3 DNA reads TGTGCCAGCAGTTCCCGGACTAGGAGGGAGCAGTACTTC.

The chain carries TRBV19 and TRBJ1-2; 10 bases are shared with TRBD1. Germline loops: CDR1 LNHDA, CDR2 SQIVND (reference sequence). The CDR3 covers 14 residues. Unmatched junction bases numbered 6, after V lost 3 bases and J lost 8 bases. The CDR3 DNA reads TGTGCCAGTAGTATCTGGGGACAGGGGCGAGGCTACACCTTC. It yields the protein CASSIWGQGRGYTF. The variable domain in full, completed from reference TRBV19 and TRBJ1-2, reads DGGITQSPKYLFRKEGQNVTLSCEQNLNHDAMYWYRQDPGQGLRLIYYSQIVNDFQKGDIAEGYSVSREKKESFPLTVTSAQKNPTAFYLCASSIWGQGRGYTFGSGTRLTVV.

This clone appeared a single time. The gene calls are TRBV29-1 and TRBJ2-1; possibly TRBD2 for D (6 bases). CDR1 and CDR2 (germline): SQVTM, ANQGSEA. V was cut by 2 bases and J by 14 bases, with 13 bases left in between. CDR3 length equals 11 residues. DNA for the CDR3: TGCAGCGTTGAAAACCGACTAGAGAAGTTCTTC. Translated, it gives CSVENRLEKFF.

V usage is TRBV9 and J usage is TRBJ1-5; D is undetermined. The CDR3 covers 16 residues. Trimming took 3 bases from V and 3 from J, leaving 16 bases between them. From germline, CDR1 is SGDLS and CDR2 YYNGEE. The CDR3 loop is CASSEGGQDLNQPQHF. The CDR3 coding sequence is TGTGCCAGCAGCGAGGGAGGGCAGGACCTCAATCAGCCCCAGCATTTT.

CDR3 coding DNA: TGTGCCAGCAGTTTGGACAGTCTGAACACTGAAGCTTTCTTT. It is translated as CASSLDSLNTEAFF. The chain combines TRBV27 with TRBJ1-1; possibly TRBD1 for D (6 bases). Germline CDR1 MNHEY, CDR2 SMNVEV (reference sequence). V was trimmed by 3 bases and J by 0 bases, leaving 8 bases between them. The length of the CDR3 is 14 residues.

V is TRBV29-1 and J is TRBJ1-4, with D possibly being TRBD1 (6 bases). The CDR3 is made up of 14 amino acids. From germline, CDR1 is SQVTM and CDR2 ANQGSEA. Trimming stripped 6 bases from V and 5 bases from J, with 16 bases between. The CDR3 sequence is CSVHLTGPNEKLFF. In DNA form, the CDR3 reads TGCAGCGTACACTTGACAGGCCCCAATGAAAAACTGTTTTTT. The entire variable domain, with the rest obtained from reference TRBV29-1 and TRBJ1-4, is as follows: SAVISQKPSRDICQRGTSLTIQCQVDSQVTMMFWYRQQPGQSLTLIATANQGSEATYESGFVIDKFPISRPNLTFSTLTVSNMSPEDSSIYLCSVHLTGPNEKLFFGSGTQLSVL.

V usage is TRBV4-3 and J usage is TRBJ2-6; 8 positions agree with TRBD1. Per the germline V gene, CDR1 is LGHNA and CDR2 is YSLEER. V lost 0 bases to trimming and J lost 2 bases; unmatched junction nucleotides: 6. CDR3 length: 18 residues. The CDR3, as DNA: TGCGCCAGCAGCCAAGACGCAGGGGGCAGGCCTGGGGCCAACGTCCTGACTTTC. Translating gives CASSQDAGGRPGANVLTF.

CDR3 sequence: CASSIPAGGELFF. The DNA for the CDR3 is TGTGCCAGCAGCATCCCGGCAGGCGGGGAGCTGTTTTTT. V and J are TRBV9 and TRBJ2-2; no clear D. V gave up 4 bases and J gave up 7 bases, with 11 bases separating them. Germline-derived CDR1 and CDR2 are SGDLS and YYNGEE. The CDR3 extends over 13 amino acids.